Below, 11 T cell receptor beta chains from the same sample are listed, as sequenced in a study of blood T cell repertoires in COVID-19. Measured with immunoSEQ multiplex PCR; TCRdb has only the in-frame clones, and not every one. This table holds about 14,000 clones, about 83% found once. Sequencing input: peripheral blood. The source is a woman aged 55-70 years with acute or convalescent COVID-19.

The rearrangement uses TRBV19 and TRBJ1-1, with 9 bases matching TRBD1. Germline V gene data show CDR1 as LNHDA and CDR2 as SQIVND (reference sequence). V dropped 9 bases and J dropped 5; count of bases not matched to a gene: 10. This CDR3 has 14 amino acids. The CDR3 DNA reads TGTGCCAGCACAGGGGGCTGGGGGGGGACTGAAGCTTTCTTT. It translates to CASTGGWGGTEAFF.

The chain uses TRBV6-5 and TRBJ1-5; 7 positions match TRBD1. CDR3 length equals 14 residues. V was pared by 6 bases and J by 6 bases, with 8 bases of the junction left unmatched. The germline V gene has CDR1 MNHEY and CDR2 SVGAGI. In DNA form, the CDR3 reads TGTGCCAGCAGGGAGACACAGGGGAGTCAGCCCCAGCATTTT. Its protein is CASRETQGSQPQHF.

This clone was recorded only once. The V gene is TRBV5-1, the J gene TRBJ1-4, with TRBD1 identical over 10 bases. This CDR3 region has 16 residues. Trimming cost V 0 bases and J 7 bases; bases outside gene matches: 6. Per the germline V gene, CDR1 is SGHRS and CDR2 is YFSETQ. CDR3 sequence reads: CASSLGTGGRGEKLFF. CDR3 DNA sequence: TGCGCCAGCAGCTTGGGGACAGGGGGTCGCGGTGAAAAACTGTTTTTT.

This clone was detected only a few times. V is TRBV28 and J is TRBJ2-3; 7 positions match TRBD2. This CDR3 has 14 amino acids. J lost 0 bases, V lost 5 bases, and 2 bases had no gene match. The germline gives CDR1 MDHEN, CDR2 SYDVKM. The CDR3 reads CASSLSGSTDTQYF. In DNA, the CDR3 is TGTGCCAGCAGTCTTAGCGGGAGCACAGATACGCAGTATTTT. Full variable domain (outside the CDR3, taken from reference TRBV28 and TRBJ2-3): DVKVTQSSRYLVKRTGEKVFLECVQDMDHENMFWYRQDPGLGLRLIYFSYDVKMKEKGDIPEGYSVSREKKERFSLILESASTNQTSMYLCASSLSGSTDTQYFGPGTRLTVL.

V usage is TRBV7-8 and J usage is TRBJ2-3; no reliable D call. CDR3 length equals 14 residues. V lost 3 bases and J lost 3, with 10 bases in between. Germline V gene sequence: CDR1 SGHVS, CDR2 FQNEAQ. Here the CDR3 DNA reads TGTGCCAGCAGCTTTGGGCCGGATACAGATACGCAGTATTTT. It encodes CASSFGPDTDTQYF.

The chain is built from TRBV28 and TRBJ2-7; 10 bases map to TRBD2. Losses at the gene ends were 4 bases for V and 0 bases for J; bases not matched to a gene: 12. Germline-derived CDR1 and CDR2 are MDHEN and SYDVKM. The length of the CDR3 is 18 residues. The CDR3 sequence: CASSSPRGSGRVSYEQYF. CDR3 nucleotides: TGTGCCAGCAGTTCCCCGAGAGGAAGCGGGAGGGTCTCCTACGAGCAGTACTTC. Combining the CDR3 with reference TRBV28 and TRBJ2-7 gives the whole variable domain DVKVTQSSRYLVKRTGEKVFLECVQDMDHENMFWYRQDPGLGLRLIYFSYDVKMKEKGDIPEGYSVSREKKERFSLILESASTNQTSMYLCASSSPRGSGRVSYEQYFGPGTRLTVT.

The chain joins TRBV6-5 to TRBJ2-7; maybe TRBD2 (6 bases). The CDR3 loop spans 12 amino acids. Germline V CDR1 and CDR2: MNHEY, SVGAGI. The V and J ends lost 10 bases and 7 bases respectively, with 17 bases between them. CDR3 region: CATSAGWREQYF. The CDR3 DNA reads TGTGCCACTTCGGCGGGGTGGCGGGAGCAGTACTTC.

This clone came up once. V and J are TRBV7-2 and TRBJ2-2; D not certain. This CDR3 spans 14 amino acids. Trimming cost V 2 bases and J 7 bases, with 11 bases left between them. Germline V gene data show CDR1 as SGHTA and CDR2 as FQGNSA. Here the CDR3 DNA reads TGTGCCAGCAGCTTAACACCCATTGTCGGGGAGCTGTTTTTT. It codes for CASSLTPIVGELFF.

The chain combines TRBV29-1 with TRBJ1-2; D perhaps matches TRBD1 (6 bases). Trimming removed 0 bases at V and 4 bases at J, with 15 bases between. The germline V gene has CDR1 SQVTM and CDR2 ANQGSEA. The CDR3 length is 15 residues. The CDR3, as DNA: TGCAGCGTTGAAGATCCGGAGACAGGATTCTATGGCTACACCTTC. It translates to CSVEDPETGFYGYTF.

This clone was seen just once. The chain recombines TRBV6-4 with TRBJ1-2; 9 bases map to TRBD1. The CDR3 runs to 14 residues. Germline values: CDR1 MRHNA, CDR2 SNTAGT. V dropped 5 bases and J dropped 4; count of bases not matched to a gene: 5. CDR3 DNA: TGTGCCAGCAGTTCCGGGACAGGGAGCTATGGCTACACCTTC. It encodes CASSSGTGSYGYTF.

This rearrangement joins TRBV12-5 to TRBJ2-1; D may be TRBD1 (6 bases). The V gene's germline CDR1 is LGHNT and CDR2 FRNRAP. There are 16 residues in the CDR3. Trimming left V 2 bases short and J 0 bases short, with 11 bases between. Written as DNA, the CDR3 is TGTGCTAGTGGTTTGCCTGGGACATACTCCTACAATGAGCAGTTCTTC. Translated, it gives CASGLPGTYSYNEQFF.